This T cell receptor beta chain is drawn from a study of T-cell memory formation after mild COVID-19. Study in general: Each donor largely had its own TCR clusters.

This clonotype was seen only a few times. Its antigen is not known. UMIs and sample barcodes were carried by the TCR alpha and TCR beta cDNA libraries that 5'RACE produced using constant-segment primers. TCRdb passed the 5' RACE reads through MiXCR, listing each CDR3 protein once. The table shows 260,000 or so distinct CDR3 sequences, with roughly a sixth occurring only once. Study outcomes and limitations: Later expanders leaned toward CD4+, whereas clones contracting from day 15 to 85 were balanced CD4/CD8. Pre-infection memory showed some responding clones, and this suggested that cross-reactive memory joined.

The sequenced sample was PBMCs or a T cell subset sorted from them (not recorded which). The receptor's source is a man between 18 and 29 years old who had mild COVID-19 (a few samples of this study predate the infection). Cell type and time point are not known.

CDR3 loop: CASSLKAAGIQYF. For the CDR3, the DNA is TGCGCCAGCAGCTTGAAAGCGGCGGGCATTCAGTACTTC. The chain carries TRBV5-1 and TRBJ2-4; possible D gene TRBD2, 5 bases. Germline V CDR1 and CDR2: SGHRS, YFSETQ. This CDR3 is 13 amino acids long. V was trimmed by 1 base and J by 9 bases, leaving 11 bases between them.